This TCR beta chain is from a study of tissue T cells after allogeneic stem cell transplantation. This sample's time point: mouse harvest day 14 after allogeneic transplant. Mouse grafts combined 10^7 T-cell-depleted bone marrow cells with 10^6 splenic CD5+ T cells. Germline CDR1 and CDR2: SNHLY and FYNGKV (reference sequence). The CDR3 covers 14 residues. The data were produced by immunoSEQ multiplex PCR, yet TCRdb's version contains in-frame clones alone and is incomplete. The sample holds about 5,700 clones, 45% to 50% seen once. A note on this clone: The junction differs from germline at one of its ends, possibly a read error. Gene names are the mouse ones. The CDR3 is cut off 1 residue early in the read; its end comes from the germline J gene. Other nucleotide sequences from this sample produce the same CDR3.

The TCR originated in a female BALB/c mouse given C57BL/6 T cells with graft-versus-host disease after an allogeneic hematopoietic cell transplant. The chain employs TRBV3 and TRBJ2-4; TRBD2 matches at 8 bases. Sequencing used gut tissue. This chain's CDR3 is CASSLAWGENTLYF. Partial CDR3 DNA: TGTGCCAGCAGTTTAGCCTGGGGGGAAAACACCTTGTAC.